This entry concerns a single TCR beta chain. What it recognizes is unknown. Unmatched junction bases numbered 6, after V lost 6 bases and J lost 6 bases. Germline V CDR1 and CDR2: DFQATT, SNEGSKA (reference sequence). The CDR3 contains 14 residues. TCRdb used MiXCR to reprocess the reads, holding one entry per CDR3 protein. The sample has a few hundred thousand distinct CDR3 sequences; around 35% are singletons. The record originates from a study of T cell repertoires in cytomegalovirus infection. Across the whole study: HLA-B-restricted CMV epitopes that are well studied were used alongside recently identified HLA-C-restricted ones. It was the public TCR beta signatures that indicated both CMV infection and matching HLA type.

General study findings and limits: HLA-C-restricted CMV clonotypes gave the most frequent clonotype in two of eight donors. The cumulative frequency of public TCR beta families identified carriers of CMV plus the relevant HLA.

The source is a human donor in good health (CMV status not recorded). Some clones in this sample may be carry-over from other donors' samples. The chain has TRBV20-1 and TRBJ2-2; the match to TRBD2 covers 11 bases. This specimen was cultured PBMCs, taken from culture after CMV antigen stimulation. DNA for the CDR3: TGCAGTGCGGAGGGACTAGCGGTCCCCGGGGAGCTGTTTTTT. Its protein is CSAEGLAVPGELFF.